Presented here are 31 T cell receptor beta chains from one specimen sequenced in a study of blood T cell repertoires in COVID-19. The assay was immunoSEQ multiplex PCR, and TCRdb's table has in-frame clones only and misses some. This sample has 120,000 or so clones, with 70% to 85% found just once. The sequenced sample was peripheral blood. The receptors come from a man between 45 and 60 years old with acute or convalescent COVID-19.

In its sample, this clone was seen once. This sequence joins TRBV5-1 and TRBJ2-2, with a possible D match to TRBD2 (6 bases). V was cut by 2 bases and J by 1 base, with 12 bases left in between. The CDR3 has 16 residues. CDR1 is SGHRS, CDR2 YFSETQ, per germline. The CDR3 DNA is TGCGCCAGCAGCTTTGGGACTGTCCAGAACACCGGGGAGCTGTTTTTT. Its protein is CASSFGTVQNTGELFF.

On this clone itself: Because the CDR3's place on the DNA is in doubt, the DNA is left out and the CDR3 is given as listed by TCRdb. V gene TRBV9 combines with J gene TRBJ1-6; the D call in the table, TRBD1, was not verified against the DNA. The germline V gene encodes CDR1 SGDLS and CDR2 YYNGEE. The CDR3 adds up to 17 amino acids, both ends counted. The CDR3 here is CASTIRARASYNSPLHF.

The rearrangement uses TRBV6-9 and TRBJ1-2; 9 positions agree with TRBD1. V was pared by 4 bases and J by 7 bases, with 4 bases of the junction left unmatched. The germline V gene has CDR1 MNHGY and CDR2 SVAAGI. The CDR3 is made up of 13 amino acids. DNA of the CDR3: TGTGCCAGCAGTTCCGGGACAGGGCTTGGCTACACCTTC. Protein sequence: CASSSGTGLGYTF.

This clone was recorded only once. J is TRBJ2-1 and V is TRBV19; the D is unclear. This CDR3 is 19 amino acids long. V lost 0 bases to trimming and J lost 0 bases, with 18 bases between them. In germline, CDR1 is LNHDA, CDR2 SQIVND (reference sequence). The CDR3 DNA sequence: TGTGCCAGTAGTATAGATCCTGGAGTGCTCACTCGCTCCTACAATGAGCAGTTCTTC. The encoded protein is CASSIDPGVLTRSYNEQFF.

The chain combines TRBV7-8 with TRBJ2-2; the D gene is possibly TRBD1 (8 bases). Trimming removed 5 bases at V and 3 bases at J, with 19 bases between. Germline-derived CDR1 and CDR2 are SGHVS and FQNEAQ. The CDR3 is 17 amino acids. CDR3 protein: CASSPVTGGGYTGELFF. CDR3 coding DNA: TGTGCCAGCAGCCCCGTAACAGGGGGAGGGTACACCGGGGAGCTGTTTTTT.

The V gene is TRBV28, the J gene TRBJ2-4; TRBD1 might be the D (5 bases). Germline V gives CDR1 MDHEN, CDR2 SYDVKM. V was cut by 7 bases and J by 6 bases, with 13 bases left in between. The CDR3 covers 13 residues. The CDR3 reads CASTQGWRNIQYF. CDR3 nucleotide sequence: TGTGCCAGCACCCAGGGATGGAGAAACATTCAGTACTTC. Looking up the rest from reference TRBV28 and TRBJ2-4 gives the full variable domain: DVKVTQSSRYLVKRTGEKVFLECVQDMDHENMFWYRQDPGLGLRLIYFSYDVKMKEKGDIPEGYSVSREKKERFSLILESASTNQTSMYLCASTQGWRNIQYFGAGTRLSVL.

V gene TRBV19 combines with J gene TRBJ1-6, with 8 bases aligning to TRBD1. The V gene end was trimmed by 5 bases and the J gene end by 6 bases; junction bases not matched to a gene: 12. The germline gives CDR1 LNHDA, CDR2 SQIVND (reference sequence). CDR3 length: 17 residues. The CDR3 sequence is CASSSASGTGGNSPLHF. CDR3 DNA sequence: TGTGCCAGTAGTTCAGCGTCCGGGACAGGTGGTAATTCACCCCTCCACTTT.

Details on this clone: Other DNA sequences in this specimen translate into the identical CDR3. V gene TRBV28 combines with J gene TRBJ1-1; D is perhaps TRBD1 (5 bases). The CDR3 is 12 residues long. The V and J ends lost 5 bases and 4 bases respectively, with 8 bases between them. Germline V gene sequence: CDR1 MDHEN, CDR2 SYDVKM. CDR3 nucleotides: TGTGCCAGCAGTCTAGGGGCCACTGAAGCTTTCTTT. Translation: CASSLGATEAFF. The entire variable domain, with the rest obtained from reference TRBV28 and TRBJ1-1, is as follows: DVKVTQSSRYLVKRTGEKVFLECVQDMDHENMFWYRQDPGLGLRLIYFSYDVKMKEKGDIPEGYSVSREKKERFSLILESASTNQTSMYLCASSLGATEAFFGQGTRLTVV.

The gene calls are TRBV9 and TRBJ2-3; D gene unclear. CDR1 and CDR2 (germline): SGDLS, YYNGEE. The CDR3 has 13 amino acids. Trimming removed 2 bases at V and 0 bases at J, with 4 bases between. The CDR3 reads CASSVMSTDTQYF. CDR3 DNA sequence: TGTGCCAGCAGCGTTATGAGCACAGATACGCAGTATTTT.

The chain recombines TRBV29-1 with TRBJ1-2, with TRBD1 as a possible D gene (5 bases). The CDR3 is 14 amino acids. V shed 4 bases and J shed 8 bases, with 20 bases lying between them. Per germline, CDR1 SQVTM and CDR2 ANQGSEA. CDR3 in amino acids: CSVVTSSRAAGYTF. The CDR3 DNA reads as TGCAGCGTTGTAACCTCATCCAGGGCTGCAGGCTACACCTTC. Supplemented by reference TRBV29-1 and TRBJ1-2, the full variable domain reads SAVISQKPSRDICQRGTSLTIQCQVDSQVTMMFWYRQQPGQSLTLIATANQGSEATYESGFVIDKFPISRPNLTFSTLTVSNMSPEDSSIYLCSVVTSSRAAGYTFGSGTRLTVV.

V gene TRBV24-1 combines with J gene TRBJ2-1; 14 bases line up with TRBD2. Germline V lookup: CDR1 KGHDR, CDR2 SFDVKD. After removal of 3 bases from V and 8 bases from J, the junction contained 5 bases not matched to a gene. The CDR3 totals 16 residues. The CDR3, as DNA: TGTGCCACCAGTGATCCCGGGACTAGCGGGAGCCATGAGCAGTTCTTC. Protein: CATSDPGTSGSHEQFF.

This chain joins TRBV19 and TRBJ1-2; maybe TRBD1 (6 bases). Germline CDR1 reads LNHDA; CDR2 reads SQIVND (reference sequence). The CDR3 runs to 16 residues. V gave up 6 bases and J gave up 4 bases, with 21 bases separating them. This CDR3 reads CASRLGAGGAGYGYTF. The CDR3 DNA reads TGTGCCAGTAGATTGGGCGCGGGGGGCGCTGGCTATGGCTACACCTTC.

This clone was seen repeatedly, ten times or more. The chain is built from TRBV3-1 (or the pseudogene TRBV3-2) and TRBJ2-7, with 9 bases aligning to TRBD2. CDR3 size: 18 residues. Germline V gene lookup returns CDR1 LGHDT and CDR2 YNNKEL (reference sequence). With V trimmed by 0 bases and J by 7 bases, 16 bases remained unmatched. CDR3 region: CASSQDRGLAGLQGEQYF. In DNA form, the CDR3 reads TGTGCCAGCAGCCAAGATCGCGGTCTAGCGGGGCTCCAGGGGGAGCAGTACTTC.

This chain links TRBV29-1 with TRBJ2-5, with TRBD2 matching over 12 bases. This CDR3 has 15 amino acids. With V trimmed by 6 bases and J by 2 bases, 7 bases remained unmatched. Germline V gene lookup returns CDR1 SQVTM and CDR2 ANQGSEA. The DNA for the CDR3 is TGCAGCGTGACTACTAGCGGGGGGCTACAAGAGACCCAGTACTTC. Its translation is CSVTTSGGLQETQYF. Filled out from reference TRBV29-1 and TRBJ2-5, the complete variable domain reads SAVISQKPSRDICQRGTSLTIQCQVDSQVTMMFWYRQQPGQSLTLIATANQGSEATYESGFVIDKFPISRPNLTFSTLTVSNMSPEDSSIYLCSVTTSGGLQETQYFGPGTRLLVL.

The chain has TRBV4-1 and TRBJ1-2; the match to TRBD1 covers 7 bases. The CDR3 extends over 14 amino acids. Germline-derived CDR1 and CDR2 are MGHRA and YSYEKL. V lost 1 base to trimming and J lost 5 bases; unmatched junction nucleotides: 4. The CDR3 sequence: CASSQGDRLYGYTF. CDR3 DNA sequence: TGCGCCAGCAGCCAAGGGGACAGACTATATGGCTACACCTTC.

The V gene is TRBV24-1, the J gene TRBJ2-2; D is unclear. The CDR3 loop spans 14 amino acids. V lost 10 bases to trimming and J lost 0 bases, with 11 bases between them. CDR1 is KGHDR and CDR2 is SFDVKD in the germline V gene. CDR3 in DNA: TGTGCCACTACACCCAATTCGAACACCGGGGAGCTGTTTTTT. It is translated as CATTPNSNTGELFF.

The chain couples TRBV5-1 to TRBJ2-3; 10 bases fit TRBD2. V lost 0 bases to trimming and J lost 1 base; unmatched junction nucleotides: 5. The length of the CDR3 is 17 residues. In germline, CDR1 is SGHRS, CDR2 YFSETQ. The CDR3 DNA is TGCGCCAGCAGCTTGGGGACCAGCGGGGGGGGCACAGATACGCAGTATTTT. It specifies CASSLGTSGGGTDTQYF.

V gene TRBV28 combines with J gene TRBJ2-1; a possible D gene is TRBD2 (6 bases). Germline V gives CDR1 MDHEN, CDR2 SYDVKM. CDR3 length: 16 residues. Trimming took off 4 bases at V and 0 bases at J, with 13 bases between the two ends. The CDR3 loop is CASSSAGPSSYNEQFF. Written as DNA, the CDR3 is TGTGCCAGCAGTTCTGCGGGACCCAGCTCCTACAATGAGCAGTTCTTC. Combining the CDR3 with reference TRBV28 and TRBJ2-1 gives the whole variable domain DVKVTQSSRYLVKRTGEKVFLECVQDMDHENMFWYRQDPGLGLRLIYFSYDVKMKEKGDIPEGYSVSREKKERFSLILESASTNQTSMYLCASSSAGPSSYNEQFFGPGTRLTVL.

CDR3 region: CSVEPTGGEKLFF. For the CDR3, the DNA is TGCAGCGTTGAACCGACAGGGGGCGAAAAACTGTTTTTT. The chain links TRBV29-1 to TRBJ1-4; 10 nucleotides line up with TRBD1. V trimming: 2 bases; J trimming: 8 bases; junction bases outside the gene matches: 2. The CDR3 spans 13 residues. In germline, CDR1 is SQVTM, CDR2 ANQGSEA.

The rearrangement links TRBV6-2 or TRBV6-3 to TRBJ2-2; D is undetermined. Germline values: CDR1 MNHEY, CDR2 SVGEGT. The CDR3 extends over 13 amino acids. The V end lost 2 bases, the J end lost 6 bases, and 7 bases lay between the germline ends. The CDR3 region has the DNA TGTGCCAGCAGTTACACTGCATCCGGGGAGCTGTTTTTT. It is translated as CASSYTASGELFF.

In DNA, the CDR3 is TGTGCCAGCAGTCCCTACAGGGGGAAGAGCTATGGCTACACCTTC. This codes for CASSPYRGKSYGYTF. V usage is TRBV7-8 and J usage is TRBJ1-2; TRBD1 matches 8 bases. After removal of 6 bases from V and 4 bases from J, the junction contained 10 bases not matched to a gene. Germline V gene lookup returns CDR1 SGHVS and CDR2 FQNEAQ. The length of the CDR3 is 15 residues.

The V and J genes are TRBV5-6 and TRBJ1-6; 11 bases match TRBD1. The V gene end was trimmed by 2 bases and the J gene end by 9 bases; junction bases not matched to a gene: 1. The CDR3 is made up of 14 amino acids. Germline V lookup: CDR1 SGHDT, CDR2 YYEEEE. The CDR3 region has the DNA TGTGCCAGCAGCTTCGGACAGGGGGCTTCACCCCTCCACTTT. Amino acid sequence: CASSFGQGASPLHF.

The rearrangement links TRBV15 to TRBJ1-5; D unclear. V was pared by 7 bases and J by 5 bases, with 18 bases between. The CDR3 consists of 15 residues. Germline assignment: CDR1 LNHNV and CDR2 YYDKDF (reference sequence). CDR3: CATTSDPGSHQPQHF. CDR3 bases: TGTGCCACCACCTCAGACCCGGGTTCCCATCAGCCCCAGCATTTT.

The J gene is TRBJ2-5, the V gene TRBV5-6; TRBD1 matches at 9 bases. Per germline, CDR1 SGHDT and CDR2 YYEEEE. After removal of 1 base from V and 6 bases from J, the junction contained 7 bases not matched to a gene. There are 15 residues in the CDR3. The CDR3 DNA reads as TGTGCCAGCAGCTTGTCAGGGGGACAGGGAAAGACCCAGTACTTC. It specifies CASSLSGGQGKTQYF.

The chain couples TRBV2 to TRBJ1-2; TRBD1 might be the D (6 bases). The CDR3 is made up of 12 amino acids. V was pared by 7 bases and J by 7 bases, with 13 bases between. Per the germline V gene, CDR1 is SNHLY and CDR2 is FYNNEI. The CDR3 loop reads CASTQGLFGYTF. CDR3 coding DNA: TGTGCCAGCACCCAGGGGTTGTTTGGCTACACCTTC. Supplemented by reference TRBV2 and TRBJ1-2, the full variable domain reads EPEVTQTPSHQVTQMGQEVILRCVPISNHLYFYWYRQILGQKVEFLVSFYNNEISEKSEIFDDQFSVERPDGSNFTLKIRSTKLEDSAMYFCASTQGLFGYTFGSGTRLTVV.

The chain joins TRBV7-9 to TRBJ1-1; TRBD1 matches at 7 bases. The V gene end was trimmed by 6 bases and the J gene end by 5 bases; junction bases not matched to a gene: 9. Germline-derived CDR1 and CDR2 are SEHNR and FQNEAQ (reference sequence). The CDR3 is made up of 14 amino acids. CDR3 bases: TGTGCCAGCAGAGAACCAGGGGGTGTTACTGAAGCTTTCTTT. The encoded protein is CASREPGGVTEAFF.

The rearrangement joins TRBV9 to TRBJ1-1; D is possibly TRBD1 (6 bases). The CDR3 loop spans 14 amino acids. Germline V gives CDR1 SGDLS, CDR2 YYNGEE. Trimming removed 4 bases from V and 3 bases from J, with 13 bases in between. CDR3 loop: CASSTGSGDTEAFF. The CDR3 nucleotides read TGTGCCAGCAGCACAGGGTCCGGTGACACTGAAGCTTTCTTT.

This clone has a single count. The chain employs TRBV27 and TRBJ1-6; 8 nucleotides line up with TRBD1. The V gene end was trimmed by 6 bases and the J gene end by 7 bases; junction bases not matched to a gene: 8. CDR1 and CDR2 from the germline V gene are MNHEY and SMNVEV (reference sequence). The CDR3 runs 15 residues. DNA of the CDR3: TGTGCCAGCAGACGACAGGGGCCCAGGAATTCACCCCTCCACTTT. It translates to CASRRQGPRNSPLHF.

The V and J genes are TRBV28 and TRBJ2-6, with D perhaps TRBD2 (6 bases). The ends were cut back, 5 bases at V and 2 bases at J, with 10 bases in the middle. The CDR3 runs to 15 residues. Germline V gives CDR1 MDHEN, CDR2 SYDVKM. The CDR3 protein is CASSVGGPGANVLTF. As DNA, the CDR3 is TGTGCCAGCAGTGTCGGGGGTCCTGGGGCCAACGTCCTGACTTTC.

This sequence joins TRBV6-5 and TRBJ1-4, with D perhaps matching TRBD1 (5 bases). Trimming left V 7 bases short and J 5 bases short, with 17 bases between. CDR1 MNHEY and CDR2 SVGAGI come from the germline V gene. This CDR3 spans 15 amino acids. CDR3 loop: CASNLQGTENEKLFF. The CDR3 nucleotides are TGTGCCAGCAACCTACAAGGGACTGAGAATGAAAAACTGTTTTTT.

The sample holds a few counts of this clone. The genes are TRBV28 and TRBJ1-2; 12 bases match TRBD1. Trimming removed 5 bases from V and 4 bases from J; junction bases left unmatched: 14. The CDR3 length is 18 residues. Germline CDR1 is MDHEN and CDR2 is SYDVKM. The CDR3 region is CASSRMGGQGATGYGYTF. CDR3 nucleotide sequence: TGTGCCAGCAGTCGTATGGGGGGACAGGGGGCAACGGGCTATGGCTACACCTTC.